This entry lists 29 T cell receptor beta chains sequenced from one sample in a study of cytomegalovirus exposure and HLA in healthy donors. Primers included in the PCR were 60 Vbeta and 13 Jbeta primers. Assay: immunoSEQ multiplex PCR; the TCRdb copy retains only in-frame clones and omits some. Altogether fewer than 250,000 clones are present, approximately 82% being singletons, with the ten largest covering 0.63%. The sequenced sample was PBMCs. Source of these receptors: a man between 18 and 29 years old in good health and CMV-seronegative.

The chain combines TRBV9 with TRBJ2-3; a possible D gene is TRBD1 (6 bases). Per the germline V gene, CDR1 is SGDLS and CDR2 is YYNGEE. The CDR3 runs to 14 residues. Trimming shortened V by 2 bases and J by 3 bases, and 10 bases separated the two germline ends. The CDR3 here is CASSVAGDTDTQYF. Written as DNA, the CDR3 is TGTGCCAGCAGCGTGGCAGGGGATACAGATACGCAGTATTTT.

The chain carries TRBV20-1 and TRBJ2-5; D might be TRBD2 (5 bases). Germline V gene lookup returns CDR1 DFQATT and CDR2 SNEGSKA (reference sequence). Between the trimmed V and J ends, which lost 1 base and 7 bases, there was a span of 7 bases. The CDR3 loop spans 11 amino acids. The CDR3 DNA is TGCAGTGCTAGAGCCGGGGTGACCCAGTACTTC. This translates into CSARAGVTQYF.

The genes are TRBV4-2 and TRBJ2-6; TRBD1 agrees at 10 bases. CDR1 and CDR2 (germline): LGHNA, YNFKEQ. With 1 base clipped from V and 4 bases from J, the junction kept 19 bases outside the gene matches. This CDR3 has 22 residues. CDR3 region: CASSQVSFQGTGDFIGANVLTF. DNA of the CDR3: TGTGCCAGCAGCCAAGTCTCCTTTCAAGGGACAGGGGATTTTATAGGGGCCAACGTCCTGACTTTC.

This chain joins TRBV6-5 and TRBJ2-2; D may be TRBD2 (5 bases). The V end was cut by 7 bases, the J end by 4 bases, with 16 bases between. Germline V gives CDR1 MNHEY, CDR2 SVGAGI. This CDR3 spans 15 amino acids. CDR3 protein: CASTPRLAGTGELFF. The CDR3 nucleotides are TGTGCCAGCACCCCCAGGCTAGCTGGCACCGGGGAGCTGTTTTTT.

V gene TRBV6-5 combines with J gene TRBJ2-1; 8 nucleotides line up with TRBD2. The trim removed 0 bases at V and 7 bases at J, leaving 5 bases unmatched. This CDR3 is 15 amino acids long. CDR1 and CDR2 from the germline V gene are MNHEY and SVGAGI. CDR3 DNA sequence: TGTGCCAGCAGTTACTCAGGCGGGAGGATGAATGAGCAGTTCTTC. Amino acids: CASSYSGGRMNEQFF.

The genes are TRBV6-6 and TRBJ2-7; weak D call: TRBD1 (6 bases). Germline loops: CDR1 MNHNY, CDR2 SVGAGI (reference sequence). V lost 6 bases and J 2 bases, leaving 20 bases between the germline ends. The CDR3 spans 16 residues. The CDR3 DNA is TGTGCCAGCAGCCGCCCCGGGACAAAGGTAACCTACGAGCAGTACTTC. Amino acid sequence: CASSRPGTKVTYEQYF.

V usage is TRBV28 and J usage is TRBJ1-2; the D gene is possibly TRBD1 (6 bases). Germline V gene data show CDR1 as MDHEN and CDR2 as SYDVKM. Trimming pared 6 bases from V and 7 bases from J, leaving 18 bases between. There are 14 residues in the CDR3. The CDR3 region has the DNA TGTGCCAGCAGCAATACCTACAGGGAGGGTGGCTACACCTTC. Translating gives CASSNTYREGGYTF.

The chain has TRBV5-1 and TRBJ2-6; D is ambiguous. The germline CDR1 and CDR2 sequences are SGHRS and YFSETQ. The V and J ends lost 3 bases and 5 bases respectively, with 15 bases between them. This CDR3 contains 16 residues. The CDR3 protein is CASSSNLLSWANVLTF. The CDR3 nucleotides read TGCGCCAGCAGCTCTAATCTTTTAAGTTGGGCCAACGTCCTGACTTTC.

This chain joins TRBV6-5 and TRBJ2-1, with 10 nucleotides matching TRBD2. The CDR3 totals 15 residues. CDR1 and CDR2 (germline): MNHEY, SVGAGI. J gave up 7 bases and V 7 bases, and 10 bases lay outside the gene matches. The CDR3 nucleotides read TGTGCCAGCACGTCAAGCGGGAGGGATACAAATGAGCAGTTCTTC. It specifies CASTSSGRDTNEQFF.

This chain connects TRBV5-4 to TRBJ1-1; 8 nucleotides agree with TRBD1. The germline V gene encodes CDR1 SGHNT and CDR2 YYREEE (reference sequence). The junction had 3 bases not matched to a gene; V was cut back by 2 bases and J by 0 bases. The CDR3 runs to 15 residues. CDR3 DNA: TGTGCCAGCAGCTTAGGACAGGGAATGAACACTGAAGCTTTCTTT. This sequence encodes CASSLGQGMNTEAFF.

The chain links TRBV27 to TRBJ2-3; D call uncertain. V shed 4 bases and J shed 1 base, with 12 bases lying between them. Per germline, CDR1 MNHEY and CDR2 SMNVEV (reference sequence). The CDR3 is made up of 15 amino acids. The CDR3 region has the DNA TGTGCCAGCAGTTCCAGGAACACCGGCACAGATACGCAGTATTTT. This encodes CASSSRNTGTDTQYF.

The V gene is TRBV7-9, the J gene TRBJ2-5; D might be TRBD1 (5 bases). The CDR3 runs 15 residues. V was trimmed by 2 bases and J by 1 base, leaving 11 bases between them. Germline values: CDR1 SEHNR, CDR2 FQNEAQ (reference sequence). The DNA of the CDR3 is TGTGCCAGCAGCTTACAGGACAAAGCCCAAGAGACCCAGTACTTC. It yields the protein CASSLQDKAQETQYF.

The chain links TRBV7-2 to TRBJ1-1; 7 bases are a match to TRBD1. With V trimmed by 4 bases and J by 1 base, 9 bases remained unmatched. The CDR3 is 16 amino acids. Germline loops: CDR1 SGHTA, CDR2 FQGNSA. The CDR3 DNA reads as TGTGCCAGCAGCTCACTTCCGGGACAGAGGAACACTGAAGCTTTCTTT. Translation: CASSSLPGQRNTEAFF.

The table lists this clone with a few counts. The chain has TRBV28 and TRBJ1-1, with 7 nucleotides matching TRBD1. J gave up 0 bases and V 5 bases, and 15 bases lay outside the gene matches. CDR3 size: 18 residues. CDR1 is MDHEN and CDR2 is SYDVKM in the germline V gene. The CDR3 DNA reads as TGTGCCAGCAGTCCGCTTGGGGGACAGTCAGCTTTGAACACTGAAGCTTTCTTT. It is translated as CASSPLGGQSALNTEAFF.

The rearrangement links TRBV12-5 to TRBJ1-2; TRBD1 is a possible D gene (5 bases). Germline values: CDR1 LGHNT, CDR2 FRNRAP. The CDR3 has 13 amino acids. V lost 4 bases and J lost 8, with 14 bases in between. The CDR3 bases are TGTGCTAGTGGTTCGCAGGGAAGTGGAGGCTACACCTTC. It translates to CASGSQGSGGYTF.

V and J are TRBV6-1 and TRBJ2-7, with D maybe TRBD2 (5 bases). V was clipped by 3 bases and J by 5 bases, with 17 bases between them. Germline assignment: CDR1 MNHNS and CDR2 SASEGT. The CDR3 has 15 amino acids. The CDR3 nucleotides read TGTGCCAGCAGTGAGGCCAGCGGATGGCCCAACGAGCAGTACTTC. This translates into CASSEASGWPNEQYF.

The J gene is TRBJ2-6, the V gene TRBV5-1; D is uncertain. CDR3 length: 13 residues. V dropped 5 bases and J dropped 1 base, with 4 bases sitting between them. Germline V gene lookup returns CDR1 SGHRS and CDR2 YFSETQ. The CDR3 sequence: CASRTSGANVLTF. In nucleotides, the CDR3 is TGCGCCAGCAGAACTTCTGGGGCCAACGTCCTGACTTTC. The complete variable domain, with remaining parts taken from reference TRBV5-1 and TRBJ2-6, reads KAGVTQTPRYLIKTRGQQVTLSCSPISGHRSVSWYQQTPGQGLQFLFEYFSETQRNKGNFPGRFSGRQFSNSRSEMNVSTLELGDSALYLCASRTSGANVLTFGAGSRLTVL.

This chain's CDR3 is CASIVATGSSPLHF. Here the CDR3 DNA reads TGTGCCAGCATTGTAGCGACAGGGAGTTCACCCCTCCACTTT. This sequence joins TRBV28 and TRBJ1-6; TRBD1 aligns across 7 bases. This CDR3 region has 14 residues. Germline V CDR1 and CDR2: MDHEN, SYDVKM. V shed 7 bases, J shed 9 bases, and the junction held 9 bases outside the gene matches.

This clone was counted a few times. V gene TRBV4-2 combines with J gene TRBJ2-5, with 9 bases identical to TRBD1. CDR3 size: 14 residues. CDR1 and CDR2 from the germline V gene are LGHNA and YNFKEQ. Trimming at V came to 1 base and at J to 5 bases, leaving 2 bases not matched to a gene. The CDR3 region is CASSQVDRGETQYF. The CDR3 DNA follows: TGTGCCAGCAGCCAAGTAGACAGGGGGGAGACCCAGTACTTC.

The chain has TRBV7-6 and TRBJ2-1, with D tentatively TRBD1 (6 bases). V was pared by 2 bases and J by 13 bases, with 9 bases between. Germline V lookup: CDR1 SGHVS, CDR2 FNYEAQ. This CDR3 contains 11 residues. As DNA, the CDR3 is TGTGCCAGCAGCTTAACAGGGACCCAGTTCTTC. This codes for CASSLTGTQFF. Based on the CDR3 plus reference TRBV7-6 and TRBJ2-1, the full variable domain is GAGVSQSPRYKVTKRGQDVALRCDPISGHVSLYWYRQALGQGPEFLTYFNYEAQQDKSGLPNDRFSAERPEGSISTLTIQRTEQRDSAMYRCASSLTGTQFFGPGTRLTVL.

Note on this clone: This sample includes further DNA sequences coding for the same CDR3. The chain combines TRBV29-1 with TRBJ1-1, with 7 bases aligning to TRBD1. J gave up 1 base and V 6 bases, and 2 bases lay outside the gene matches. Germline V gene data show CDR1 as SQVTM and CDR2 as ANQGSEA. This CDR3 has 12 amino acids. The CDR3 loop reads CSVGDRNTEAFF. For the CDR3, the DNA is TGCAGCGTGGGGGACAGGAACACTGAAGCTTTCTTT. Variable domain in full (rest from reference TRBV29-1 and TRBJ1-1): SAVISQKPSRDICQRGTSLTIQCQVDSQVTMMFWYRQQPGQSLTLIATANQGSEATYESGFVIDKFPISRPNLTFSTLTVSNMSPEDSSIYLCSVGDRNTEAFFGQGTRLTVV.

The genes are TRBV5-1 and TRBJ2-5; D may be TRBD2 (6 bases). Per germline, CDR1 SGHRS and CDR2 YFSETQ. With 4 bases removed from V and 9 bases from J, the gap between germline ends came to 16 bases. The CDR3 is made up of 13 amino acids. The CDR3 loop reads CASSDPGTSAQYF. Written as DNA, the CDR3 is TGCGCCAGCAGCGATCCCGGGACTTCGGCCCAGTACTTC.

The chain joins TRBV6-5 to TRBJ1-1, with D hard to call. From germline, CDR1 is MNHEY and CDR2 SVGAGI. Trimming shortened V by 0 bases and J by 0 bases, and 11 bases separated the two germline ends. The CDR3 has 16 amino acids. The CDR3 here is CASSYSVAPMNTEAFF. DNA of the CDR3: TGTGCCAGCAGTTACTCGGTCGCGCCTATGAACACTGAAGCTTTCTTT.

The V call is TRBV5-1, the J call TRBJ2-7, with 15 nucleotides matching TRBD2. The CDR3 covers 18 residues. V was pared by 4 bases and J by 4 bases, with 12 bases of the junction left unmatched. Germline CDR1 is SGHRS and CDR2 is YFSETQ. The CDR3 sequence: CASSPGGLAGGPPYEQYF. CDR3 DNA: TGCGCCAGCAGCCCTGGGGGACTAGCGGGAGGACCCCCTTACGAGCAGTACTTC.

The chain links TRBV30 to TRBJ2-1, with D perhaps matching TRBD1 (7 bases). This CDR3 region has 15 residues. Trimming stripped 0 bases from V and 6 bases from J, with 15 bases between. Germline V CDR1 and CDR2: GTSNPN, SVGIG (reference sequence). CDR3 in amino acids: CAWSVQGGLRNEQFF. CDR3 bases: TGTGCCTGGAGTGTCCAGGGGGGATTACGCAATGAGCAGTTCTTC.

The J gene is TRBJ1-2, the V gene TRBV27; TRBD1 might be the D (6 bases). The CDR3 sequence is 15 residues long. V gave up 0 bases and J gave up 8 bases, with 16 bases separating them. Germline values: CDR1 MNHEY, CDR2 SMNVEV (reference sequence). In DNA, the CDR3 is TGTGCCAGCAGTTTATCCCCCACAGGGCGCGACGGCTACACCTTC. Residues: CASSLSPTGRDGYTF.

V usage is TRBV25-1 and J usage is TRBJ2-2, with 8 bases fitting TRBD2. Per the germline V gene, CDR1 is MGHDK and CDR2 is SYGVNS. The CDR3 length is 18 residues. The ends lost 4 bases at V and 1 base at J; junction bases unmatched: 11. CDR3 DNA sequence: TGTGCCAGCAGTGCCACCACCGGGACTAGTGGGAACACCGGGGAGCTGTTTTTT. Its translation: CASSATTGTSGNTGELFF.

CDR3 sequence reads: CASSEYGGRVKFPGYTF. In DNA form, the CDR3 reads TGTGCCAGCAGTGAATACGGGGGGCGGGTTAAATTTCCCGGCTACACCTTC. This chain connects TRBV6-1 to TRBJ1-2, with D possibly TRBD1 on 6 matching bases. The CDR3 loop spans 17 amino acids. Germline V gene sequence: CDR1 MNHNS, CDR2 SASEGT. V was trimmed by 2 bases and J by 8 bases, leaving 24 bases between them.

Remarks on this clone: At one of its ends the junction is not consistent with the germline gene, which may arise from a read error. The rearrangement joins TRBV7-9 to TRBJ2-7; a weak D match, TRBD2 (6 bases). This CDR3 comprises 15 residues. CDR1 is SEHNR, CDR2 FQNEAQ, per germline (reference sequence). CDR3 sequence: CSSSYRDSPTYEQYF. CDR3 DNA: TGTTCCAGCAGCTACCGGGACTCCCCTACCTACGAGCAGTACTTC.